This T cell receptor beta chain is drawn from a study of T cells in placental villitis. Describing the broader study: Two of the control placentae were from preterm deliveries, but examination found no significant pathology in either one. The study tested an allograft-versus-infection hypothesis by comparing placental TCR-beta repertoires in villitis of unknown etiology, unaffected controls matched for gestational age, and infectious villitis.

On the study overall, not on this receptor specifically: Small amounts of decidua were contained in the paraffin blocks, so some of the captured T cells, especially in controls, may have been decidual rather than villous infiltrates. CMV-specific clone frequencies were higher in infectious CMV cases than in villitis of unknown etiology (around 0.01 vs 0.001), which did not differ from controls. Sequencing bulk tissue made it impossible to distinguish helper, regulatory or cytotoxic T cells or to tell maternal from fetal T cells, and the approach excluded gamma-delta receptors. Higher clonality was observed in villitis of unknown etiology placentae than in controls (median approximately 0.052 versus 0.0054, p=0.0025), a finding indicative of clonal expansion.

CDR1 and CDR2 were assigned from the germline V gene as MDHEN and SYDVKM. A distance of 8 bases separates the germline ends of V and J, which lose 7 bases and 3 bases respectively. Reading from cysteine to phenylalanine, the CDR3 counts 12 amino acids. CDR3 DNA only is kept here, 36 bases in frame from base 1. TCR-beta CDR3 regions were amplified from genomic DNA with the immunoSEQ v4 bias-controlled multiplex PCR assay, run blinded to group allocation. To estimate the quantities of nucleated cells and T cells in each sample, reference gene primers were included together with the TCR-beta primers. Sequencing of the libraries was performed on an Illumina MiSeq with a 100-cycle paired-end protocol. The study's processing was this. The immunoSEQ Analyzer software was used to calculate diversity and richness, with richness measured by iChao1 and clonality based on Pielou evenness and Shannon diversity (range 0-1, where higher values mean less diversity). CDR3 amino acid sequences together with their V/J genes were searched in VDJdb for CMV, EBV and influenza A specificities using confidence 3 and substitution 2. The Morisita-Horn index was used to assess how much TCR-beta amino acid clonotypes overlapped between the villitis of unknown etiology, infectious villitis and control repertoires. The table comes from immuneACCESS by way of TCRdb, which keeps in-frame sequences with V and J called. Part of the clones is missing from these tables; in studies checked, under half for an unresolved V gene and the rest for unknown reasons. That table gives V, J and clone size, and the DNA gave D and trimming. The sample profile shows 250 to 400 clones; roughly 98% of them were found once. Around 4% of the sample goes to the ten largest clones.

On this clone: This clone's antigen is unknown. Base qualities are not recorded, but no much larger clone differs from it by a single base.

More than nine control placentae without villitis were matched to the villitis of unknown etiology cases by gestational age at delivery. After delivery, the placentae were collected and evaluated both grossly and histologically, and only then was archival tissue selected. Five 10-micron scrolls were cut from each FFPE block, and DNA was isolated using the AllPrep DNA/RNA FFPE Tissue kit. NanoDrop was used to check DNA concentration and purity, and a Bioanalyzer was used to assess RNA quality. Sample: placental tissue containing maternal and fetal cells. The TCR sequence derives from a human donor in good health; the placental T cells may come from both mother and fetus. The rearrangement joined TRBV28 to TRBJ2-3; the D segment may tentatively be TRBD1 or TRBD2, each giving 5 matched bases. Read as DNA, the sequence is TGTGCCAGCAACGAGGGGACAGATACGCAGTATTTT. It translates to CASNEGTDTQYF.